This T cell receptor beta chain appears in the sequencing data of a study of blood T cell repertoires in COVID-19. The study recruited people aged about 18 to 89 years across 24 US areas. The assay was immunoSEQ multiplex PCR, and TCRdb's table has in-frame clones only and misses some. The sample has a few hundred thousand clones; more than 75% are singletons. The sample comprised PBMCs or T cells enriched from blood (not recorded which). The clonotype was recovered from a woman between 18 and 29 years old who had recovered from COVID-19.

CDR3 in amino acids: CASRFGQGGGYTF. CDR3 in DNA: TGTGCCAGCAGGTTCGGACAGGGTGGTGGCTACACCTTC. The chain combines TRBV6-5 with TRBJ1-2, with TRBD1 matching 8 bases. Trimming cost V 6 bases and J 7 bases; bases outside gene matches: 7. Germline V lookup: CDR1 MNHEY, CDR2 SVGAGI. The length of the CDR3 is 13 residues.